What follows are 14 T cell receptor beta chains derived from one specimen sequenced in a study of blood T cells in healthy people across ages. Then a second PCR, running roughly 6 to 12 cycles, was carried out with a sample-barcoded 5' primer and a J-beta primer mix. MiXCR, applied by TCRdb to the 5' RACE reads, yields one record per CDR3 protein. Altogether 650,000 to 800,000 distinct CDR3 sequences are present, roughly 44% being singletons, with the ten largest covering roughly 19%. Sequencing was done on a sample of blood. Every receptor here comes from a man aged 60-69 years in good health.

This clonotype was observed a few times. The rearrangement uses TRBV5-1 and TRBJ2-5, with 9 bases fitting TRBD1. Germline assignment: CDR1 SGHRS and CDR2 YFSETQ. The junction had 6 bases not matched to a gene; V was cut back by 2 bases and J by 4 bases. The CDR3 contains 15 residues. CDR3 bases: TGCGCCAGCAGCTTCGGGACAGGGTCGGGAGAGACCCAGTACTTC. Amino acid sequence: CASSFGTGSGETQYF.

The rearrangement links TRBV4-2 to TRBJ2-1, with 7 bases aligning to TRBD2. V lost 3 bases to trimming and J lost 0 bases; unmatched junction nucleotides: 8. The CDR3 spans 17 residues. The germline gives CDR1 LGHNA, CDR2 YNFKEQ. The CDR3 DNA follows: TGTGCCAGCAGCCAGGTGAAGGGAGGGAGCTCCTACAATGAGCAGTTCTTC. Translation: CASSQVKGGSSYNEQFF.

As DNA, the CDR3 is TGTGCCAGCAGTTATATAAGCAATGTACTCTCCTACGAGCAGTACTTC. It translates to CASSYISNVLSYEQYF. The V call is TRBV12-3 or TRBV12-4, the J call TRBJ2-7; no clear D. V was cut by 4 bases and J by 0 bases, with 16 bases left in between. The CDR3 contains 16 residues.

This clonotype was picked up a small number of times. The chain links TRBV10-3 to TRBJ2-5; D is uncertain. The CDR3 extends over 15 amino acids. Germline V gene lookup returns CDR1 ENHRY and CDR2 SYGVKD. V lost 10 bases to trimming and J lost 3 bases, with 21 bases between them. Written as DNA, the CDR3 is TGTGCCACCCTCCCGAGTCACCTAACCAAAGAGACCCAGTACTTC. Protein product: CATLPSHLTKETQYF.

This chain uses TRBV3-1 with TRBJ2-5; 8 nucleotides align to TRBD2. V trimming: 4 bases; J trimming: 2 bases; junction bases outside the gene matches: 9. Per the germline V gene, CDR1 is LGHDT and CDR2 is YNNKEL (reference sequence). This CDR3 comprises 16 residues. CDR3 nucleotides: TGTGCCAGCAGCCGGGTGCGGGGGGTCATACAAGAGACCCAGTACTTC. Protein: CASSRVRGVIQETQYF.

The rearrangement uses TRBV7-2 and TRBJ2-7; D uncertain. Trimming left V 2 bases short and J 0 bases short, with 14 bases between. This CDR3 contains 16 residues. From germline, CDR1 is SGHTA and CDR2 FQGNSA. CDR3 amino acids: CASSLTGAASSYEQYF. CDR3 nucleotide sequence: TGTGCCAGCAGCTTAACCGGCGCGGCCAGCTCCTACGAGCAGTACTTC.

The chain recombines TRBV3-1 with TRBJ2-4; possible D gene TRBD1, 5 bases. V dropped 0 bases and J dropped 15 bases, with 15 bases sitting between them. The CDR3 totals 13 residues. Per the germline V gene, CDR1 is LGHDT and CDR2 is YNNKEL (reference sequence). The CDR3 DNA is TGTGCCAGCAGCCAAGAGGAAGGGGCCAGGCGGTACTTC. Translation: CASSQEEGARRYF.

This rearrangement joins TRBV20-1 to TRBJ1-2, with TRBD1 matching over 8 bases. This CDR3 region has 15 residues. In germline, CDR1 is DFQATT, CDR2 SNEGSKA (reference sequence). Trimming removed 0 bases from V and 6 bases from J; junction bases left unmatched: 9. For the CDR3, the DNA is TGCAGTGCTAGAGATGCCGCAGACAGGGGAAATGGCTACACCTTC. Translating gives CSARDAADRGNGYTF.

The sample holds one count of this clonotype. The V and J genes are TRBV20-1 and TRBJ1-4, with a weak D call TRBD1 (5 bases). The germline V and J ends were trimmed by 1 base and 4 bases, with 10 bases remaining between them. The CDR3 runs to 14 residues. Germline CDR1 and CDR2: DFQATT and SNEGSKA (reference sequence). DNA of the CDR3: TGCAGTGCTAGAGTGGGGCAGAATAATGAAAAACTGTTTTTT. This translates into CSARVGQNNEKLFF.

The gene calls are TRBV20-1 and TRBJ2-5; TRBD1 matches at 7 bases. The CDR3 has 13 amino acids. V was pared by 3 bases and J by 4 bases, with 5 bases of the junction left unmatched. Germline V gene lookup returns CDR1 DFQATT and CDR2 SNEGSKA (reference sequence). CDR3 nucleotides: TGCAGTGCTAGCCCCGACAGGGCAGAGACCCAGTACTTC. Translating it yields CSASPDRAETQYF.

This clonotype has just a few counts. CDR3 in DNA: TGCAGTGCTACACTACAGGGGGAGGCCTACGAGCAGTACTTC. Amino acid sequence: CSATLQGEAYEQYF. The gene calls are TRBV20-1 and TRBJ2-7, with TRBD1 matching 8 bases. V lost 4 bases to trimming and J lost 2 bases; unmatched junction nucleotides: 7. This CDR3 region has 14 residues. Germline-derived CDR1 and CDR2 are DFQATT and SNEGSKA (reference sequence).

CDR3 amino acids: CASSSHQETQYF. CDR3 coding DNA: TGTGCCAGCAGCTCCCACCAAGAGACCCAGTACTTC. The chain links TRBV7-9 to TRBJ2-5; D call uncertain. The CDR3 totals 12 residues. Trimming took 4 bases from V and 0 from J, leaving 3 bases between them. Germline-derived CDR1 and CDR2 are SEHNR and FQNEAQ (reference sequence).

This clonotype was recorded a few times. This chain connects TRBV5-1 to TRBJ2-7; 10 nucleotides match TRBD1. This CDR3 comprises 15 residues. Germline CDR1 SGHRS, CDR2 YFSETQ. Losses at the gene ends were 7 bases for V and 4 bases for J; bases not matched to a gene: 11. This chain's CDR3 is CASGTTGTGAYEQYF. Written as DNA, the CDR3 is TGCGCCAGCGGAACTACCGGGACAGGGGCGTACGAGCAGTACTTC. Full variable domain (remainder filled in from reference TRBV5-1 and TRBJ2-7): KAGVTQTPRYLIKTRGQQVTLSCSPISGHRSVSWYQQTPGQGLQFLFEYFSETQRNKGNFPGRFSGRQFSNSRSEMNVSTLELGDSALYLCASGTTGTGAYEQYFGPGTRLTVT.

This clonotype was recorded a few times. The chain joins TRBV9 to TRBJ2-6, with 7 positions matching TRBD1. Germline loops: CDR1 SGDLS, CDR2 YYNGEE. V shed 0 bases and J 0 bases; nucleotides not matched to a gene: 6. This CDR3 contains 18 residues. CDR3 nucleotides: TGTGCCAGCAGCGTAGGAGGGACAGCCCTCTCTGGGGCCAACGTCCTGACTTTC. The encoded protein is CASSVGGTALSGANVLTF.